This T cell receptor (beta chain) stems from a study of T cells in Graves' hyperthyroidism and ophthalmopathy (dated by TCRdb to about 2019). For the wider study: Peripheral blood was collected at initial diagnosis, before any treatment. A discovery cohort of about 96 patients, about 40 with Graves' ophthalmopathy and roughly 59 with stable Graves' hyperthyroidism, was used to find distinguishing TCR V-J signatures. Whether ophthalmopathy could be predicted prospectively was tested in an independent validation cohort made up of about 18 hyperthyroidism patients plus 17 patients who later progressed to ophthalmopathy. The 100 discovery patients were randomly divided into training and test sets at a 7:3 ratio. The study also compared thyroid tissue and blood T-cell repertoires from more than 5 Graves' hyperthyroidism patients. After blood sampling, hyperthyroidism patients were treated with methimazole at a starting dose of 30 mg daily, and ophthalmopathy patients were treated with high-dose intravenous methylprednisolone. The paper describes TCR Vbeta CDR3 sequencing of 135 peripheral blood samples, made up of 43 ophthalmopathy patients, roughly 80 hyperthyroidism patients and 17 progressor patients. Summary of the overall study and its limitations: Blood samples also contained most of the expanded thyroid clonotypes (frequency above 0.001), which suggests that blood repertoires may reflect thyroid immune responses. A 13 V-J signature model separated ophthalmopathy from stable hyperthyroidism, with approximately 87% sensitivity and about 81% specificity in cross-validation and 80%/75% in testing. No statistical method was used to fix the sample size in advance, and group allocation was not hidden from the investigators. In validation, the model predicted progression to ophthalmopathy a median of about 6.8 months before onset, with about 64% sensitivity and roughly 73% specificity.

From a lookup of the germline V gene (reference sequence), CDR1 and CDR2 are SGHAT and FQDESV. Relative to germline, V is 5 bases shorter and J is 2 bases shorter, with 21 bases between their ends. The CDR3 goes from the cysteine to the phenylalanine over 17 residues. Only CDR3 DNA remains: 51 bases, in frame from the first base. In the ophthalmopathy patients, disease was moderately to severely active, with a Clinical Activity Score of 3 or more, a NOSPECS grade of 4 or more, and a duration of less than 3 months. The study excluded patients with uncontrolled infections, other autoimmune diseases, pregnancy or lactation. Diagnoses were established on the basis of clinical symptoms, serum thyroxine and TRAb, thyroid ultrasound, and orbital computed tomography. PBMCs were separated from roughly 10 ml of fresh peripheral blood using Ficoll-Paque density gradient centrifugation. Trizol reagent was used to extract total RNA, and RNA quality was then checked on an Agilent 2100 Bioanalyzer.

This clonotype was picked up many times. This receptor's antigen is unknown. It has no much larger one-base neighbor in the sample; base qualities were not kept. TCR beta CDR3 regions were amplified from RNA transcripts. The first round of RT-PCR for the TCR CDR3 was performed with the HTBI primer set and the Qiagen OneStep RT-PCR kit. The libraries were constructed in a second round of multiplex PCR and then size-selected and purified. Sequencing of the libraries was done on an Illumina HiSeq2000 using paired-end 100 bp reads. Concerning the study's data processing: SOAPnuke was used to process the raw data, removing reads that contained adapters or uncalled bases, had a mean Phred below 15, or lacked an exact match to the constant primer or identifier. COPE v1.2.5 was used to merge the high-quality paired reads, and each unique nucleotide sequence was defined as a clonotype. MiTCR v1.1 was used to align clonotypes to the IMGT TRBV, TRBD and TRBJ reference segments. The analysis was restricted to V-J combinations with a frequency above 0.0001, which together covered roughly 99% of the repertoires. The TCS score was defined as the ratio of F50 (clonal expansion) to E x V (chaos), calculated using BLOSUM62-based TCRdist between CDR3 peptides within each V-J. Welch's t-statistics and random forest reduced roughly 540 V-J features to 10 to 15, which were used in a naive Bayes classifier (R e1071). The public reads were reprocessed in TCRdb via fastp at Q25 and MiXCR, keeping in-frame beta chains. Every CDR3 protein is listed once, alongside the most common genes and DNA of its rows. What appears here as the V and J calls and clone size reflects TCRdb's work, not the paper's. The sample contains roughly 380,000 distinct CDR3 sequences, about a sixth of them found a single time. In total, the top ten clones hold around a sixth of the sample.

This TCR came from a woman in her forties with Graves' ophthalmopathy. The chain links TRBV11-1 with TRBJ1-2; 5 matching bases give a weak D call of TRBD1. The specimen sequenced was blood. The sequenced DNA is TGTGCCAGCAGCGGAGATACAGGAGCCCTGATAAACTATGGCTACACCTTC. Its protein is CASSGDTGALINYGYTF. The reference TRBV11-1 and TRBJ1-2 proteins fill in what lies around the CDR3, so the full variable domain reads EAEVAQSPRYKITEKSQAVAFWCDPISGHATLYWYRQILGQGPELLVQFQDESVVDDSQLPKDRFSAERLKGVDSTLKIQPAELGDSAMYLCASSGDTGALINYGYTFGSGTRLTVV.